This T cell receptor beta chain originates from a study of cytomegalovirus exposure and HLA in healthy donors. Study results and caveats: When analyzed later, a missense DCLRE1C variant was found to be linked to TCR beta V- and J-gene trimming. Some V segments, including TRBV6-2 and TRBV6-3, were excluded as indistinguishable.

Germline V gene lookup returns CDR1 MNHNS and CDR2 SASEGT. The CDR3 contains 14 residues. Donors likely had unrecorded immune exposures despite being nominally healthy when sampled. Concerning this clone: Its specificity is unknown.

A multiplex PCR was run with 60 Vbeta primers and 13 Jbeta primers. TCRdb's table, derived via immunoSEQ multiplex PCR, lists solely in-frame clones and lacks some. The repertoire holds 110,000 to 150,000 clones, with approximately 70% as singletons. This TCR was sampled from a woman aged 55-75 years in good health and CMV-seropositive. Material for sequencing was PBMCs. This chain links TRBV6-1 with TRBJ2-5; possibly TRBD2 for D (6 bases). The end of the DNA fits TRBJ2-7 better, so the J call may be wrong. CDR3 bases: TGTGCCAGCGGGGGGAGGTCTCCCAACTACGAGCAGTACTTC. It is translated as CASGGRSPNYEQYF.